The rows below give T cell receptor beta chains drawn from one sample of a study of CD8+ T cells in alopecia areata. Assay: immunoSEQ multiplex PCR; the TCRdb copy retains only in-frame clones and omits some. The table has 100,000 to 150,000 clones, about 50% seen once; the top ten hold approximately 18%. This sample comprised CD8+ T cells sorted from blood, obtained at week 0. All receptors derive from a human donor with alopecia areata. Both conserved end residues are part of each CDR3. Each record gives: clone size, J gene, D gene, V gene, CDR3 protein, CDR3 DNA. D genes are given only for firm matches. Size is omitted from some rows. Given values are once, few, many or a class for expanded clones.

abundance: few; j_gene: TRBJ1-1; d_gene: NA; v_gene: TRBV5-6; CDR3aa: CASSLGPTPEAFF; CDR3nt: TGTGCCAGCAGCTTGGGGCCAACCCCTGAAGCTTTCTTT
abundance: few; j_gene: TRBJ2-1; d_gene: NA; v_gene: TRBV7-2; CDR3aa: CASSMGERNYNEQFF; CDR3nt: TGTGCCAGCAGCATGGGGGAACGGAACTACAATGAGCAGTTCTTC
abundance: few; j_gene: TRBJ2-1; d_gene: NA; v_gene: TRBV29-1; CDR3aa: CSAWSSYNEQFF; CDR3nt: TGCAGCGCGTGGAGCTCCTACAATGAGCAGTTCTTC
abundance: NA; j_gene: TRBJ1-2; d_gene: NA; v_gene: TRBV5-6; CDR3aa: CASSLLDGLANYGYTF; CDR3nt: TGTGCCAGCAGCCTCCTGGACGGATTAGCTAACTATGGCTACACCTTC
abundance: NA; j_gene: TRBJ2-1; d_gene: NA; v_gene: TRBV2; CDR3aa: CAMSGTKLYEQFF; CDR3nt: TGTGCCATGTCCGGGACCAAGTTGTATGAGCAGTTCTTC
abundance: NA; j_gene: TRBJ2-4; d_gene: TRBD2; v_gene: TRBV30; CDR3aa: CAWSAGTSGEIQYF; CDR3nt: TGTGCCTGGAGCGCCGGGACTAGCGGGGAGATACAGTACTTC
abundance: few; j_gene: TRBJ2-5; d_gene: NA; v_gene: TRBV13; CDR3aa: CASGLGETQYF; CDR3nt: TGTGCCAGCGGGCTGGGGGAGACCCAGTACTTC
abundance: NA; j_gene: TRBJ2-1; d_gene: NA; v_gene: TRBV30; CDR3aa: CAWSVLVFNEQFF; CDR3nt: TGTGCCTGGAGTGTCTTAGTGTTCAATGAGCAGTTCTTC
abundance: NA; j_gene: TRBJ1-5; d_gene: NA; v_gene: TRBV6-6; CDR3aa: CASSYGGFNQPQHF; CDR3nt: TGTGCCAGCAGTTACGGGGGATTCAATCAGCCCCAGCATTTT
abundance: NA; j_gene: TRBJ2-3; d_gene: NA; v_gene: TRBV29-1; CDR3aa: CSVFDGDTQYF; CDR3nt: TGCAGCGTTTTTGACGGGGATACGCAGTATTTT
abundance: NA; j_gene: TRBJ2-7; d_gene: NA; v_gene: TRBV18; CDR3aa: CASSPNRIYEQYF; CDR3nt: TGTGCCAGCTCACCGAACAGGATCTACGAGCAGTACTTC
abundance: NA; j_gene: TRBJ1-1; d_gene: NA; v_gene: TRBV27; CDR3aa: CASSLGGRTEAFF; CDR3nt: TGTGCCAGCAGTTTAGGGGGGCGAACTGAAGCTTTCTTT
abundance: many; j_gene: TRBJ2-2; d_gene: NA; v_gene: TRBV7-3; CDR3aa: CASSPRLERTNTGELFF; CDR3nt: TGTGCCAGCAGCCCCCGACTAGAACGTACGAACACCGGGGAGCTGTTTTTT
abundance: once; j_gene: TRBJ2-7; d_gene: TRBD2; v_gene: TRBV30; CDR3aa: CAWTPRGVYEQYF; CDR3nt: TGTGCCTGGACCCCGCGGGGGGTGTACGAGCAGTACTTC
abundance: few; j_gene: TRBJ1-4; d_gene: TRBD1; v_gene: TRBV9; CDR3aa: CASSKTGIREKLFF; CDR3nt: TGTGCCAGCAGCAAGACAGGGATTCGTGAAAAACTGTTTTTT
abundance: NA; j_gene: TRBJ2-1; d_gene: TRBD2; v_gene: TRBV5-6; CDR3aa: CASSYMLAGGFNEQFF; CDR3nt: TGTGCCAGCAGCTACATGCTAGCGGGGGGCTTCAATGAGCAGTTCTTC
abundance: NA; j_gene: TRBJ2-7; d_gene: NA; v_gene: TRBV27; CDR3aa: CASGPGISYEQYF; CDR3nt: TGTGCCAGCGGTCCGGGAATCTCCTACGAGCAGTACTTC
abundance: NA; j_gene: TRBJ1-1; d_gene: NA; v_gene: TRBV19; CDR3aa: CASSIEWTVEAFF; CDR3nt: TGTGCCAGTAGTATAGAATGGACAGTTGAAGCTTTCTTT
abundance: NA; j_gene: TRBJ2-5; d_gene: TRBD2; v_gene: TRBV13; CDR3aa: CASSSRLATLQETQYF; CDR3nt: TGTGCCAGCAGCTCAAGACTAGCGACCTTACAAGAGACCCAGTACTTC
abundance: NA; j_gene: TRBJ1-3; d_gene: NA; v_gene: TRBV29-1; CDR3aa: CSVLRRGDSGNTIYF; CDR3nt: TGCAGCGTACTAAGGCGTGGGGATTCTGGAAACACCATATATTTT
abundance: few; j_gene: TRBJ2-1; d_gene: TRBD2; v_gene: TRBV9; CDR3aa: CASSVNLAGGNEQFF; CDR3nt: TGTGCCAGCAGCGTAAATCTAGCGGGGGGTAATGAGCAGTTCTTC
abundance: NA; j_gene: TRBJ1-1; d_gene: NA; v_gene: TRBV30; CDR3aa: CAWSMGYTEAFF; CDR3nt: TGTGCCTGGAGTATGGGGTACACTGAAGCTTTCTTT
abundance: NA; j_gene: TRBJ2-1; d_gene: TRBD1; v_gene: TRBV30; CDR3aa: CAWSVGQGTYNEQFF; CDR3nt: TGTGCCTGGAGTGTCGGACAGGGCACCTACAATGAGCAGTTCTTC
abundance: few; j_gene: TRBJ2-1; d_gene: TRBD2; v_gene: TRBV7-9; CDR3aa: CASSLALAGEKSEQFF; CDR3nt: TGTGCCAGCAGCTTAGCTCTAGCGGGGGAGAAGAGTGAGCAGTTCTTC
abundance: NA; j_gene: TRBJ2-5; d_gene: NA; v_gene: TRBV7-9; CDR3aa: CASSLAREETQYF; CDR3nt: TGTGCCAGCAGCTTAGCTCGGGAAGAGACCCAGTACTTC
abundance: NA; j_gene: TRBJ2-2; d_gene: NA; v_gene: TRBV30; CDR3aa: CAWRMGRNTGELFF; CDR3nt: TGTGCCTGGAGAATGGGACGGAACACCGGGGAGCTGTTTTTT
abundance: NA; j_gene: TRBJ2-1; d_gene: TRBD2; v_gene: TRBV7-2; CDR3aa: CASSSSGLATDYNEQFF; CDR3nt: TGTGCCAGCAGCTCCTCCGGACTAGCGACCGACTACAATGAGCAGTTCTTC
abundance: NA; j_gene: TRBJ2-5; d_gene: NA; v_gene: TRBV7-9; CDR3aa: CASSLNSGGPETQYF; CDR3nt: TGTGCCAGCAGCTTAAATTCCGGGGGGCCAGAGACCCAGTACTTC
abundance: few; j_gene: TRBJ1-5; d_gene: TRBD1; v_gene: TRBV19; CDR3aa: CASSAGQLGNQPQHF; CDR3nt: TGTGCCAGTAGTGCGGGACAGCTAGGCAATCAGCCCCAGCATTTT
abundance: many; j_gene: TRBJ2-7; d_gene: TRBD2; v_gene: TRBV6-1; CDR3aa: CASSETSGGPYEQYF; CDR3nt: TGTGCCAGCAGTGAAACTAGCGGGGGCCCCTACGAGCAGTACTTC
abundance: NA; j_gene: TRBJ2-2; d_gene: TRBD1; v_gene: TRBV29-1; CDR3aa: CSVEGQGNTGELFF; CDR3nt: TGCAGCGTTGAGGGACAGGGGAACACCGGGGAGCTGTTTTTT
abundance: NA; j_gene: TRBJ2-5; d_gene: NA; v_gene: TRBV2; CDR3aa: CASSEALPGEETQYF; CDR3nt: TGTGCCAGCAGTGAAGCGCTTCCCGGGGAAGAGACCCAGTACTTC
abundance: NA; j_gene: TRBJ1-2; d_gene: TRBD1; v_gene: TRBV30; CDR3aa: CAWSVEDRGNYGYTF; CDR3nt: TGTGCCTGGAGTGTAGAGGACAGGGGGAACTATGGCTACACCTTC
abundance: once; j_gene: TRBJ2-3; d_gene: TRBD2; v_gene: TRBV6-6; CDR3aa: CASSSPLAGTSDTQYF; CDR3nt: TGTGCCAGCAGTTCCCCGCTAGCGGGGACATCAGATACGCAGTATTTT
abundance: NA; j_gene: TRBJ2-3; d_gene: NA; v_gene: TRBV29-1; CDR3aa: CSVDGTLDTSDTQYF; CDR3nt: TGCAGCGTTGACGGGACACTGGATACCTCGGATACGCAGTATTTT
abundance: NA; j_gene: TRBJ1-2; d_gene: TRBD1; v_gene: TRBV13; CDR3aa: CASSSPDRGYGYTF; CDR3nt: TGTGCCAGCAGCTCCCCGGACAGGGGCTATGGCTACACCTTC
abundance: NA; j_gene: TRBJ2-5; d_gene: NA; v_gene: TRBV27; CDR3aa: CASSLSQALYQETQYF; CDR3nt: TGTGCCAGCAGTTTATCTCAGGCCCTGTACCAAGAGACCCAGTACTTC